This T cell receptor (beta chain) was sequenced for a study of T cells in localized non-small cell lung cancer. The J segment lost 4 bases and the V segment lost 3 bases, leaving 3 bases of the junction unmatched. This CDR3 region has 13 residues. Germline lookup yields CDR1 MDHEN and CDR2 SYDVKM. Libraries were prepared by immunoSEQ multiplex PCR; TCRdb keeps only in-frame clonotypes and omits some of them. The sample yields around 140,000 clones, about 90% seen once. This clone showed up just once. The origin of this receptor is a female donor older than 55 with stage I lung adenocarcinoma. J is TRBJ2-7 and V is TRBV28; the match to TRBD1 covers 7 bases. The source was peripheral blood, collected before any cancer treatment. The CDR3 loop reads CASSFLQGYEQYF. The CDR3 nucleotides are TGTGCCAGCAGTTTCTTACAGGGGTACGAGCAGTACTTC.